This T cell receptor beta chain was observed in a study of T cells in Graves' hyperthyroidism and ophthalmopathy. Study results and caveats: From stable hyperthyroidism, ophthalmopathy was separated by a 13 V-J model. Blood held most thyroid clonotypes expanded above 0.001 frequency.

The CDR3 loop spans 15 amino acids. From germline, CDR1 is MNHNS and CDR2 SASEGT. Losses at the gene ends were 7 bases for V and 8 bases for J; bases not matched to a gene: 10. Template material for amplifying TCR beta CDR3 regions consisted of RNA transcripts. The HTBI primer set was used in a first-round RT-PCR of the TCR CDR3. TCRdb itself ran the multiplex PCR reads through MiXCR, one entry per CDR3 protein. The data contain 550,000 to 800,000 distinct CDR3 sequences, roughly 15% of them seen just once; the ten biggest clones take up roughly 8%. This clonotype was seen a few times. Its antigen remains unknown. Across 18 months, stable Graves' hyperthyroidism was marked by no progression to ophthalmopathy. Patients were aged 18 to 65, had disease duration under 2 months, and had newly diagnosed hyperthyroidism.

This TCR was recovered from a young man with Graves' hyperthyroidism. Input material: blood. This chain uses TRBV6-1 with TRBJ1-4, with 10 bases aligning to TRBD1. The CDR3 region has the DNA TGTGCCAGCACCAGAATAGGGACAGGGGTCGAAAAACTGTTTTTT. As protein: CASTRIGTGVEKLFF.